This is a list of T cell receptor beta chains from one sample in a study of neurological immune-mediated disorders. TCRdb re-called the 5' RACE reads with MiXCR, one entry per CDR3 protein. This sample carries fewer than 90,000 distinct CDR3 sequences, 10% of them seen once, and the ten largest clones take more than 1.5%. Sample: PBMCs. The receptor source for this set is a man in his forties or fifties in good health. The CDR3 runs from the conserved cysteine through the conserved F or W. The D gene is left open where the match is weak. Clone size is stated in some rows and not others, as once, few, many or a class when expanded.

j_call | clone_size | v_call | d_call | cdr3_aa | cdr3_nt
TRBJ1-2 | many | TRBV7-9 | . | CASSSTLGEGYTF | TGTGCCAGCAGCTCCACCTTAGGGGAGGGCTACACCTTC
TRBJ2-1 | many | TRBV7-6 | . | CASSLEARLYNEQFF | TGTGCCAGCAGCTTAGAAGCGCGCTTGTACAATGAGCAGTTCTTC
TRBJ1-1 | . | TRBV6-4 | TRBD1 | CASRRDSMNTEAFF | TGTGCCAGCAGAAGGGACAGCATGAACACTGAAGCTTTCTTT
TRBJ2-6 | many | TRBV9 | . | CASSYSTSGANVLTF | TGTGCCAGCAGTTACAGTACCTCTGGGGCCAACGTCCTGACTTTC
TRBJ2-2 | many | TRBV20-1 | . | CSGRENTGELFF | TGCAGTGGTCGAGAGAACACCGGGGAGCTGTTTTTT
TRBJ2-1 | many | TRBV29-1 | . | CSVTQGGSYNEQFF | TGCAGCGTTACCCAAGGGGGCTCCTACAATGAGCAGTTCTTC
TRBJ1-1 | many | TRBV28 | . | CASRTAGWNTEAFF | TGTGCCAGCCGAACGGCAGGTTGGAACACTGAAGCTTTCTTT
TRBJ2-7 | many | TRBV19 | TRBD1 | CASSTLGGTYEQYF | TGTGCCAGTAGCACCTTAGGGGGCACCTACGAGCAGTACTTC
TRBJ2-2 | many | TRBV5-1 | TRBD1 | CASSLWTGEPLFF | TGCGCCAGCAGCCTATGGACAGGGGAGCCCCTGTTTTTT
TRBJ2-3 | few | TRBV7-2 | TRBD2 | CASSFRRGGGDTQYF | TGTGCCAGCAGCTTTAGGCGGGGGGGGGGAGATACGCAGTATTTT
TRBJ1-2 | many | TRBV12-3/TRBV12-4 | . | CASSETGFNYGYTF | TGTGCCAGCAGTGAGACAGGTTTCAACTATGGCTACACCTTC
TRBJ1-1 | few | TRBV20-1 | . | CSVRLLGNTEAFF | TGCAGTGTACGCCTACTGGGAAACACTGAAGCTTTCTTT
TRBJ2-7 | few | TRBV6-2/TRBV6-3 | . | CASSPGGGDEQYF | TGTGCCAGCAGCCCTGGCGGCGGGGACGAGCAGTACTTC
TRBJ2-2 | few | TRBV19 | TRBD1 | CASRTTGAGTGELFF | TGTGCCAGTAGGACCACAGGGGCGGGTACCGGGGAGCTGTTTTTT
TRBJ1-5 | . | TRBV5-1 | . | CASPGVDQPQHF | TGCGCCAGCCCGGGGGTTGATCAGCCCCAGCATTTT
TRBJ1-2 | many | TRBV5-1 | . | CASSLAPGQFYGYTF | TGCGCCAGCAGCTTGGCACCCGGACAGTTCTATGGCTACACCTTC
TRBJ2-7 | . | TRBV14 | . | CASSQAMLGEHYF | TGTGCCAGCAGCCAAGCGATGTTGGGCGAGCACTACTTC
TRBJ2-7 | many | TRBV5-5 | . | CASSLDDRRASYEQYF | TGTGCCAGCAGCTTGGATGACCGAAGGGCCTCCTACGAGCAGTACTTC
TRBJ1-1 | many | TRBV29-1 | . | CSVGWDTEAFF | TGCAGCGTCGGGTGGGACACTGAAGCTTTCTTT
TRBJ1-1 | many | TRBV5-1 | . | CASSLGDGSSSEAFF | TGCGCCAGCAGCTTGGGGGACGGATCCTCTTCAGAAGCTTTCTTT